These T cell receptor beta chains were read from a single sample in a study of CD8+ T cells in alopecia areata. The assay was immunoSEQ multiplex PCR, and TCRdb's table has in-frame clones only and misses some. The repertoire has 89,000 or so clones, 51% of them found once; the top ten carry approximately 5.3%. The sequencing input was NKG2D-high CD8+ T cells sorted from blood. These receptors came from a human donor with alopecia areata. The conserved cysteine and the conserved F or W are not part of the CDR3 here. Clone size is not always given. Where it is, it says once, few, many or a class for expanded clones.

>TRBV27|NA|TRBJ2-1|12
ASRSPGQYNEQF
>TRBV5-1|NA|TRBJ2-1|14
ASSLAGLLSYNEQF
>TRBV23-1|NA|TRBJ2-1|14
ASSNPTGGIYNEQF
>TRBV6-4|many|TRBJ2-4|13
ASSDLATWKNIQY
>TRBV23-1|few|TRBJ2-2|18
ASSRTSQKVPTTTGGELF
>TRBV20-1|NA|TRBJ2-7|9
SARDGYEQY
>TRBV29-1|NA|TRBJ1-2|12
SVGGTGPNYGYT
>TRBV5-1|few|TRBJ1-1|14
ASSGQGGIMNTEAF
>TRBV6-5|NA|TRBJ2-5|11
ASSPGGEETQY
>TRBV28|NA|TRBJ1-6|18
ASSTKKPGQGARGNSPLH
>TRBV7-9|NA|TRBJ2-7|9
ASSDLYEQY
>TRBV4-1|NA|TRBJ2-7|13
ASSLRDSESYEQY
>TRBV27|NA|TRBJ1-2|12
ASSPVGVGYGYT
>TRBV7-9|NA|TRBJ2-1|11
ASSFGTGIEQF
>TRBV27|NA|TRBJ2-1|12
ASSSSGPYNEQF
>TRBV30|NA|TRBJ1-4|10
AWSGFNEKLF
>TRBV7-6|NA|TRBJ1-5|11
ASSFLGNQPQH
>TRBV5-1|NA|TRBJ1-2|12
ASSLERGDYGYT
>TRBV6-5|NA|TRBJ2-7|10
ASSFDSYEQY
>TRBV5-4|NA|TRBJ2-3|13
ASSLGQGAADTQY
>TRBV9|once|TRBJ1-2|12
ASSAGTGGNGYT
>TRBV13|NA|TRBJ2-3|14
ASGMTSGGITDTQY
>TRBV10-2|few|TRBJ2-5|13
ASSESQGAAETQY
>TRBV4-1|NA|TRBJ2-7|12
ASSQGTGRWEQY
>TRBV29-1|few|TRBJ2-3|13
SVGIVGGEVDTQY
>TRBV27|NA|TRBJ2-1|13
ASSLFGGGSSEQF
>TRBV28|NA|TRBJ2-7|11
ASNDTPGYEQY
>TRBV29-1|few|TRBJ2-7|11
SVTDSLGYEQY
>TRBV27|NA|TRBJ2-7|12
ASGQGGSNSEQY
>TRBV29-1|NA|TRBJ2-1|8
SVPFVEQF
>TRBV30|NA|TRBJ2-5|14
AWSGLAGGPWETQY
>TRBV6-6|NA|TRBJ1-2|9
ASTQGYGYT
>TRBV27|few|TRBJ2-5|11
ASSLGFEETQY
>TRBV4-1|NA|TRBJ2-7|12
ASSQDLGGGEQY
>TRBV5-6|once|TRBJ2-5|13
ASSPWRGEGETQY
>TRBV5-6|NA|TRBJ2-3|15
ASSLLTIPSSTDTQY
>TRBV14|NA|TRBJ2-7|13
ASSQAQGHFYEQY
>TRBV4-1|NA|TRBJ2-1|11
ASSHRLDNEQF
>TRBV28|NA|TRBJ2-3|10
ASSRGDLSQY
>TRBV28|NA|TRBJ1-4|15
ASSLRSGERKFEKLF
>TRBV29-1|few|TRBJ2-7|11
SVEDPGVYEQY
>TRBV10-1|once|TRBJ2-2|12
ASRDLADTGELF
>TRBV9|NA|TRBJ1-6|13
ASSSDGAPGSPLH
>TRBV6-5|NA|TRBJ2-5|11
ASREVGQETQY
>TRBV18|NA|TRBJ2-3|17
ASSPIPAPQSGPADTQY
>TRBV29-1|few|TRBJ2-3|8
SVSTDTQY
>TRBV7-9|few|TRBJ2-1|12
ASSSGTSNNEQF
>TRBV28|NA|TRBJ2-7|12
ASSFRGGGYEQY
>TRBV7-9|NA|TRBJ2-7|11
ASSLKVGDEQY
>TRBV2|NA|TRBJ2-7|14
ASSESPGQGSYEQY
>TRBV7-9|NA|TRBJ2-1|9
ASSPVQEQF
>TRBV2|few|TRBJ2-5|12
ASEGPEPPETQY
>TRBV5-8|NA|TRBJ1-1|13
ASQDRGHLNTEAF
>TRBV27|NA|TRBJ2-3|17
ASSPRGLAGEVSTDTQY
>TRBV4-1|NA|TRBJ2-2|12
ASSTGLGTGELF
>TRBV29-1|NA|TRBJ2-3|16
SVEGLLGRELGTDTQY
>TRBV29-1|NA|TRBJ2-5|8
SVVQGPQY
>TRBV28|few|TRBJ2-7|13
ASKIVSGSRHGQY
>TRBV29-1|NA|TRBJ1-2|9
SVDSNYGYT